The entry below gives a single TCR beta chain sequence along with its context. The data were taken from a study of shared clonotypes between healthy human individuals. The assay used deep level. Genomic DNA from each subset was divided evenly over several immunoSEQ plates. Sequenced by immunoSEQ multiplex PCR; TCRdb stores in-frame clones only, minus some. The sample shows about 680,000 clones, roughly nine tenths of them seen only once. The germline V gene encodes CDR1 SQVTM and CDR2 ANQGSEA. Trimming cost V 7 bases and J 4 bases, with 7 bases left between them. This CDR3 is built from 10 residues. Selected positively for CCR7 and CD45RO-negative, naive CD8 cells excluded terminally differentiated effector memory CD45RA+ cells.

The J gene is TRBJ1-1, the V gene TRBV29-1; weak D call: TRBD1 (6 bases). This receptor was obtained from a man aged 25 to 40 in good health. Sequencing input: naive CD8+ T cells sorted from blood. The CDR3 spells CSAQGTEAFF. DNA for the CDR3: TGCAGCGCACAGGGCACTGAAGCTTTCTTT.